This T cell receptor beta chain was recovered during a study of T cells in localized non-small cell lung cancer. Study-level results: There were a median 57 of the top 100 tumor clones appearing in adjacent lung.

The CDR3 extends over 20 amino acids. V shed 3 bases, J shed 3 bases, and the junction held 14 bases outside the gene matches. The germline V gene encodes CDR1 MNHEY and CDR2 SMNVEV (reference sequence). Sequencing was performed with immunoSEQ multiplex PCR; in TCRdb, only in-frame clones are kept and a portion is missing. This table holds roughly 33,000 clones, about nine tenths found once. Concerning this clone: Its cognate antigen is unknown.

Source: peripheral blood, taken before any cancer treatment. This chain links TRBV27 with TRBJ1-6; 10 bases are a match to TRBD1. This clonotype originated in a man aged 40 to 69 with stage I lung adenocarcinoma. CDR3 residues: CASSFSGPGTGAVYNSPLHF. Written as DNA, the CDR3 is TGTGCCAGCAGTTTTTCTGGTCCCGGGACAGGGGCTGTCTATAATTCACCCCTCCACTTT.